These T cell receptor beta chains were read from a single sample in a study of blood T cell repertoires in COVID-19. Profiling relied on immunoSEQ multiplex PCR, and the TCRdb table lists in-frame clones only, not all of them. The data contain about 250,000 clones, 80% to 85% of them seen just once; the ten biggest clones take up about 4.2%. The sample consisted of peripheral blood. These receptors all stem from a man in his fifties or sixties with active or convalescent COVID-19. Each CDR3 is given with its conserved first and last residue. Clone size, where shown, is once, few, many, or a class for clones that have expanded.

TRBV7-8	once	CASSVDRGANTGELFF
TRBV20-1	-	CSASLLGHTGELFF
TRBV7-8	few	CASRPEGGWHTEAFF
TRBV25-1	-	CASSAWTGSYEQYF
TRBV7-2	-	CASPPRTGGDAFF
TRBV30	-	CAWSKGASGEKLFF
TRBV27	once	CASSLSARGSPLHF
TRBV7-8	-	CASRLRRFSGGQNTGELFF
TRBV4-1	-	CASSPGTGRAETQYF
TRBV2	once	CASSEGAVRSSGNTIYF
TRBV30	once	CACRRGGTNNSPLHF
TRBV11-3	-	CASSTQDSYEQYF
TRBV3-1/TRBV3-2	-	CASSPGLAGDYEQYF
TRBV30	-	CAWSVAETEAFF
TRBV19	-	CASSTLPGQGYGYTF
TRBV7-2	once	CASSTSLPGRNEKLFF
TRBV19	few	CASSIARGADTEAFF
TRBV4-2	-	CASSQVTGGLSGANVLTF
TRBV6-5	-	CASRGQGDKAFF
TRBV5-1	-	CASSPVEGVVYEQYF
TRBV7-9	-	CASSRQRAEQYF
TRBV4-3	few	CASSQEITRAEQYF
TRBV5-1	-	CASSLDGGGVYEQYF
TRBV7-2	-	CASNQTGFATNEKLFF
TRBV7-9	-	CASRPEAPGGEYGYTF
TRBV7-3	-	CASSPYPTGAGELFF
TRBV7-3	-	CASSFRAGSTDTQYF
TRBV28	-	CASTVNNYGYTF
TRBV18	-	CASSPGGGTTNEKLFF